These 18 T cell receptor beta chains share one sample of origin, sequenced in a study of T cell repertoires in aging, cancer and after chemotherapy. TCR beta rearrangements were amplified from peripheral blood genomic DNA. Rearranged V-D-J TRB sequences were amplified with a mixed TRB-A/B primer pool. In TCRdb, the multiplex PCR reads were re-called with MiXCR into one record per CDR3 protein. Of under 10,000 distinct CDR3 sequences listed, roughly 30% are singletons. The material sequenced was blood. The source of these receptors is a human donor in good health.

This chain links TRBV6-5 with TRBJ1-2, with a weak D call TRBD1 (5 bases). There are 12 residues in the CDR3. Germline V gene data show CDR1 as MNHEY and CDR2 as SVGAGI. The CDR3 DNA reads TGTGTCGTCGGCCAGGGCCTCTATGGCTACACCTTC. Its translation: CVVGQGLYGYTF.

This chain connects TRBV15 to TRBJ2-4; TRBD1 agrees at 7 bases. V shed 0 bases, J shed 9 bases, and the junction held 2 bases outside the gene matches. This CDR3 is built from 13 residues. Germline lookup yields CDR1 LNHNV and CDR2 YYDKDF (reference sequence). CDR3 amino acids: CATSRDRQGIQYF. Written as DNA, the CDR3 is TGTGCCACCAGCAGAGATCGACAGGGCATTCAGTACTTC.

In its sample, this clonotype was seen a few times. CDR3 in DNA: TGTGCCAGCAGCCCCAGGGCGAGTACTGAAGCTTTCTTT. This codes for CASSPRASTEAFF. This chain links TRBV7-9 with TRBJ1-1; the D gene is possibly TRBD1 (5 bases). The CDR3 runs 13 residues. Trimming removed 5 bases at V and 5 bases at J, with 12 bases between. Per germline, CDR1 SEHNR and CDR2 FQNEAQ (reference sequence). The whole variable domain, filled in from reference TRBV7-9 and TRBJ1-1, reads DTGVSQNPRHKITKRGQNVTFRCDPISEHNRLYWYRQTLGQGPEFLTYFQNEAQLEKSRLLSDRFSAERPKGSFSTLEIQRTEQGDSAMYLCASSPRASTEAFFGQGTRLTVV.

This clonotype was counted a few times. The chain carries TRBV19 and TRBJ1-6; D possibly corresponds to TRBD1 (5 bases). Germline-derived CDR1 and CDR2 are LNHDA and SQIVND (reference sequence). Trimming shortened V by 3 bases and J by 4 bases, and 10 bases separated the two germline ends. The CDR3 totals 15 residues. The CDR3 is CASSIAGEYNSPLHF. DNA for the CDR3: TGTGCCAGTAGTATCGCGGGGGAATATAATTCACCCCTCCACTTT.

This rearrangement joins TRBV5-4 to TRBJ1-2; TRBD1 matches at 7 bases. Looked up from germline, CDR1 is SGHNT and CDR2 is YYREEE (reference sequence). V lost 6 bases to trimming and J lost 8 bases; unmatched junction nucleotides: 10. This CDR3 has 13 amino acids. This CDR3 reads CASTRGRGGGYTF. The CDR3 bases are TGTGCCAGCACCAGGGGCAGGGGGGGAGGCTACACCTTC.

The rearrangement joins TRBV7-2 to TRBJ1-2; the match to TRBD1 covers 7 bases. Germline trimming cut 1 base from V and 4 bases from J; bases unmatched to any gene: 6. CDR3 size: 15 residues. Germline lookup yields CDR1 SGHTA and CDR2 FQGNSA. CDR3 amino acids: CASSLVVGGRYGYTF. The CDR3 region has the DNA TGTGCCAGCAGCTTAGTGGTAGGGGGCCGCTATGGCTACACCTTC.

In nucleotides, the CDR3 is TGCAGTGCTAGAGATCCAAGACAGGGGGCACGAGAGCAGTACTTC. This codes for CSARDPRQGAREQYF. This chain joins TRBV20-1 and TRBJ2-7; 10 bases align to TRBD1. The CDR3 covers 15 residues. V lost 0 bases, J lost 7 bases, and 9 bases stayed unmatched. CDR1 and CDR2 (germline): DFQATT, SNEGSKA (reference sequence).

This clonotype is medium-sized (0.01 to 0.1%) by share. J is TRBJ2-1 and V is TRBV6-1; D call uncertain. Germline V gene data show CDR1 as MNHNS and CDR2 as SASEGT. The CDR3 loop spans 15 amino acids. V was cut by 1 base and J by 0 bases, with 7 bases left in between. The CDR3 sequence: CASSEDLSSYNEQFF. CDR3 in DNA: TGTGCCAGCAGTGAAGATCTGAGCTCCTACAATGAGCAGTTCTTC.

The rearrangement links TRBV19 to TRBJ1-1; unclear D gene. This CDR3 spans 13 amino acids. Germline CDR1 is LNHDA and CDR2 is SQIVND (reference sequence). The V end lost 8 bases, the J end lost 5 bases, and 15 bases lay between the germline ends. The chain's CDR3 is CASGRNLRTEAFF. DNA of the CDR3: TGTGCCAGTGGAAGAAACCTCAGGACTGAAGCTTTCTTT.

By share of the sample, this clonotype is medium-sized. The CDR3 loop is CASSNGQRHYGYTF. CDR3 in DNA: TGTGCCAGTAGTAACGGACAGCGCCACTATGGCTACACCTTC. The chain links TRBV19 to TRBJ1-2; tentatively, D is TRBD1 (6 bases). CDR1 is LNHDA and CDR2 is SQIVND in the germline V gene (reference sequence). V lost 4 bases and J lost 3, with 12 bases in between. The CDR3 is made up of 14 amino acids.

Remarks on this clonotype: The junction shows a germline mismatch at one end, possibly a read error. The chain combines TRBV7-2 with TRBJ2-5; the D gene is possibly TRBD2 (6 bases). Germline V gene sequence: CDR1 SGHTA, CDR2 FQGNSA. This CDR3 is 13 amino acids long. The CDR3 sequence: CASSSGVTETKYF. In nucleotides, the CDR3 is TGTGCCAGCAGTTCGGGAGTAACGGAGACCAAGTACTTC. The whole variable domain, remainder taken from reference TRBV7-2 and TRBJ2-5, is GAGVSQSPSNKVTEKGKDVELRCDPISGHTALYWYRQSLGQGLEFLIYFQGNSAPDKSGLPSDRFSAERTGGSVSTLTIQRTQQEDSAVYLCASSSGVTETKYFGPGTRLLVL.

This clonotype was observed a handful of times. The chain is built from TRBV30 and TRBJ1-6; perhaps TRBD1 as D (5 bases). The germline CDR1 and CDR2 sequences are GTSNPN and SVGIG (reference sequence). V dropped 5 bases and J dropped 0 bases, with 14 bases sitting between them. This CDR3 is 16 amino acids long. The CDR3 DNA sequence: TGTGCCTGGGACAGTTTCGGTTTCTCCTATAATTCACCCCTCCACTTT. It encodes CAWDSFGFSYNSPLHF.

The chain links TRBV6-5 to TRBJ2-1; 11 positions agree with TRBD2. There are 14 residues in the CDR3. Trimming took 6 bases from V and 9 from J; bases not matched to a gene: 7. Germline V CDR1 and CDR2: MNHEY, SVGAGI. In nucleotides, the CDR3 is TGTGCCAGCAGCCTTAGCGGGGGGGCCGGTGAGCAGTTCTTC. Translation: CASSLSGGAGEQFF.

This clonotype was seen only a few times. The chain is built from TRBV20-1 and TRBJ2-1; 8 bases are a match to TRBD2. The CDR3 loop spans 13 amino acids. Trimming took 5 bases from V and 1 from J; bases not matched to a gene: 1. Germline lookup yields CDR1 DFQATT and CDR2 SNEGSKA (reference sequence). The CDR3 region has the DNA TGCAGTGCTGTAGCGGGGTCCTACAATGAGCAGTTCTTC. It specifies CSAVAGSYNEQFF.

The V call is TRBV4-2, the J call TRBJ2-7, with 9 bases fitting TRBD1. CDR1 LGHNA and CDR2 YNFKEQ come from the germline V gene. The CDR3 is 17 amino acids. The J segment lost 1 base and the V segment lost 0 bases, leaving 7 bases of the junction unmatched. CDR3 sequence: CASSQDGPGQGSYEQYF. In DNA form, the CDR3 reads TGTGCCAGCAGCCAAGACGGACCGGGACAGGGATCCTACGAGCAGTACTTC.

This clonotype is medium-sized in the sample. The V call is TRBV30, the J call TRBJ1-1; D unclear. This CDR3 is built from 12 residues. V lost 1 base to trimming and J lost 0 bases, with 3 bases between them. CDR1 GTSNPN and CDR2 SVGIG come from the germline V gene (reference sequence). CDR3 DNA: TGTGCCTGGAGTGGCATGAACACTGAAGCTTTCTTT. Encoded protein: CAWSGMNTEAFF.

This clonotype was recorded a few times. The J gene is TRBJ2-3, the V gene TRBV7-6, with D perhaps matching TRBD2 (7 bases). The germline CDR1 and CDR2 sequences are SGHVS and FNYEAQ. The CDR3 totals 15 residues. V lost 2 bases to trimming and J lost 2 bases, with 11 bases between them. CDR3 DNA: TGTGCCAGCAGCTTAAACGGGGGGCCCACAGATACGCAGTATTTT. It encodes CASSLNGGPTDTQYF.

A remark on this clonotype: The junction differs from germline at one of its ends, possibly a read error. V gene TRBV15 combines with J gene TRBJ2-5; 9 bases agree with TRBD1. This CDR3 has 16 amino acids. The germline V gene encodes CDR1 LNHNV and CDR2 YYDKDF (reference sequence). This CDR3 reads CATIRDWDREGETQYF. The DNA for the CDR3 is TGTGCCACCATCAGAGATTGGGACAGGGAGGGCGAGACCCAGTACTTC.